In its sample, the clone carrying this T cell receptor beta chain was seen many times. Its target is unknown. Using its own MiXCR run on the RT-PCR reads, TCRdb lists one record per CDR3 protein. The sample has 200,000 to 250,000 distinct CDR3 sequences, 12% seen once. This sample was included in a study of response to subunit inactivated influenza vaccine. Whole-study findings and limits: New T cells are recruited in small numbers by each seasonal influenza vaccination, according to the authors' suggestion.

The CDR3 consists of 10 residues. CDR1 and CDR2 from the germline V gene are SNHLY and FYNNEI. The ends were cut back, 8 bases at V and 4 bases at J, with 6 bases in the middle. The input for sequencing was non-naive T cells sorted from PBMCs, taken roughly 15 days before vaccination. The chain carries TRBV2 and TRBJ2-7, with D unclear. This TCR came from a man aged 50 to 60 who received an inactivated influenza vaccine. The CDR3 sequence is CASASYEQYF. CDR3 DNA: TGTGCCAGCGCAAGTTACGAGCAGTACTTC.